These T cell receptor beta chains were read from a single sample in a study of response to subunit inactivated influenza vaccine. TCRdb re-called the RT-PCR reads through MiXCR, storing one row per CDR3 protein. The sample lists 600,000 to 850,000 distinct CDR3 sequences, around 13% occurring once. The sequencing used PBMCs from blood, collected approximately 15 days before vaccination. The receptors were sampled from a man aged 50 to 59 who received an inactivated influenza vaccine. Each CDR3 is given with its conserved first and last residue. A D gene is named only where the DNA matches it firmly. Clone sizes are given selectively: once, few, many, or a class where the clone is expanded.

V	size	length	J	D	CDR3	DNA
TRBV5-4	few	16	TRBJ2-1	TRBD2	CASSLDGLAGANEQFF	TGTGCCAGCAGCTTGGACGGACTAGCGGGAGCAAATGAGCAGTTCTTC
TRBV6-5	NA	11	TRBJ1-3	NA	CASTYGNTIYF	TGTGCCAGCACCTATGGAAACACCATATATTTT
TRBV3-1	NA	14	TRBJ1-1	NA	CASSQADTNTEAFF	TGTGCCAGCAGCCAAGCGGACACGAACACTGAAGCTTTCTTT
TRBV19	NA	13	TRBJ2-5	TRBD2	CASSRGRAQTQYF	TGTGCCAGTTCCCGCGGGAGGGCCCAGACCCAGTACTTC
TRBV5-6	many	13	TRBJ2-5	NA	CASSLTTGKTQYF	TGTGCCAGCAGCTTAACAACAGGGAAGACCCAGTACTTC
TRBV29-1	NA	12	TRBJ2-7	NA	CSVQGGNYEQYF	TGCAGCGTACAGGGGGGGAACTACGAGCAGTACTTC
TRBV20-1	NA	15	TRBJ2-6	NA	CSARDFSSGANVLTF	TGCAGTGCTAGAGATTTTAGCTCTGGGGCCAACGTCCTGACTTTC
TRBV4-3	NA	18	TRBJ2-2	TRBD1	CASSLLPPGQGGTGELFF	TGCGCCAGCAGCCTACTCCCCCCGGGACAGGGGGGCACCGGGGAGCTGTTTTTT
TRBV20-1	many	14	TRBJ2-7	NA	CSAKLVRGTYEQYF	TGCAGTGCTAAGCTAGTAAGGGGAACCTACGAGCAGTACTTC
TRBV7-2	few	15	TRBJ2-7	TRBD2	CASSAPLAGTYEQYF	TGTGCCAGCAGCGCACCCCTAGCGGGGACCTACGAGCAGTACTTC
TRBV12-5	few	17	TRBJ2-3	TRBD2	CASGLARTSGSTDTQYF	TGTGCTAGTGGTTTGGCCCGGACTAGCGGCAGCACAGATACGCAGTATTTT
TRBV3-1	many	13	TRBJ2-2	NA	CASSQGGSGELFF	TGTGCCAGCAGCCAAGGAGGGAGCGGGGAGCTGTTTTTT
TRBV12-3/TRBV12-4	NA	17	TRBJ1-5	TRBD1	CASSTDRATRSNQPQHF	TGTGCCAGCAGTACGGACAGGGCTACTAGGAGCAATCAGCCCCAGCATTTT
TRBV5-6	NA	15	TRBJ1-4	TRBD1	CARSLGGTAPEKLFF	TGTGCCAGAAGCTTGGGTGGGACAGCACCTGAAAAACTGTTTTTT
TRBV7-2	NA	17	TRBJ2-7	TRBD2	CASSDGLAGATSYEQYF	TGTGCCAGCAGCGATGGACTAGCGGGGGCAACCTCCTACGAGCAGTACTTC
TRBV19	NA	16	TRBJ2-3	NA	CASSMVGRGVVDTQYF	TGTGCCAGTAGTATGGTGGGCAGGGGAGTTGTGGATACGCAGTATTTT
TRBV6-6	many	14	TRBJ1-1	TRBD1	CASSISGTGFEAFF	TGTGCCAGCAGTATTTCCGGGACAGGGTTTGAAGCTTTCTTT
TRBV7-2	few	12	TRBJ2-4	NA	CASSLPEGIQYF	TGTGCCAGCAGCCTTCCTGAGGGCATTCAGTACTTC
TRBV21-1	NA	14	TRBJ1-4	NA	CASSMRTVNEKLFF	TGTGCCAGCAGCATGCGGACAGTAAATGAAAAACTGTTTTTT
TRBV6-5	few	14	TRBJ1-2	NA	CASSYSGGDYGYTF	TGTGCCAGCAGTTACTCGGGAGGGGACTATGGCTACACCTTC
TRBV6-2/TRBV6-3	few	14	TRBJ1-5	NA	CASSYPGYDQPQHF	TGTGCCAGCAGTTACCCGGGCTATGATCAGCCCCAGCATTTT
TRBV5-1	many	12	TRBJ2-5	NA	CASSLGEETQYF	TGCGCCAGCAGCTTGGGAGAAGAGACCCAGTACTTC
TRBV29-1	many	12	TRBJ2-7	NA	CSVALLGYEQYF	TGCAGCGTTGCGTTATTGGGCTACGAGCAGTACTTC
TRBV5-1	NA	14	TRBJ1-1	NA	CASSRWGTGTEAFF	TGCGCCAGCAGCCGTTGGGGGACGGGCACTGAAGCTTTCTTT
TRBV12-3/TRBV12-4	many	14	TRBJ1-4	NA	CASSLRAQNEKLFF	TGTGCCAGCAGCCTTCGGGCGCAAAATGAAAAACTGTTTTTT
TRBV2	NA	15	TRBJ2-7	NA	CASSEISVRSYEQYF	TGTGCCAGCAGTGAAATTTCGGTCCGGTCCTACGAGCAGTACTTC
TRBV6-2/TRBV6-3	few	15	TRBJ2-2	TRBD2	CASRNSGMNTGELFF	TGTGCCAGCAGAAATAGCGGGATGAACACCGGGGAGCTGTTTTTT
TRBV20-1	few	13	TRBJ2-3	NA	CSARGWETDTQYF	TGCAGTGCTAGAGGATGGGAGACAGATACGCAGTATTTT
TRBV29-1	NA	11	TRBJ2-7	NA	CSVDDSYEQYF	TGCAGCGTCGATGACAGCTACGAGCAGTACTTC
TRBV5-6	NA	16	TRBJ1-1	NA	CASSLDQGNLEAEAFF	TGTGCCAGCAGCTTGGATCAGGGGAATCTGGAGGCTGAAGCTTTCTTT
TRBV7-9	NA	15	TRBJ2-2	NA	CASSLPPGVTGELFF	TGTGCCAGCAGCTTACCCCCGGGGGTCACCGGGGAGCTGTTTTTT
TRBV18	NA	14	TRBJ2-7	TRBD1	CASSPGTGVNEQYF	TGTGCCAGCTCACCGGGGACAGGGGTCAACGAGCAGTACTTC
TRBV5-1	many	18	TRBJ2-3	TRBD2	CASSLETGLAGGTDTQYF	TGCGCCAGCAGCTTGGAGACTGGACTAGCCGGGGGCACAGATACGCAGTATTTT
TRBV12-3/TRBV12-4	many	13	TRBJ1-2	TRBD1	CASSFGQVDGYTF	TGTGCCAGCAGTTTCGGACAGGTGGATGGCTACACCTTC
TRBV3-1	few	15	TRBJ2-2	NA	CASSQEGRNTGELFF	TGTGCCAGCAGCCAAGAGGGTAGAAACACCGGGGAGCTGTTTTTT
TRBV12-3/TRBV12-4	few	15	TRBJ2-5	TRBD1	CASSFTGQPEETQYF	TGTGCCAGCAGTTTTACGGGACAGCCCGAAGAGACCCAGTACTTC
TRBV5-1	NA	15	TRBJ2-1	TRBD2	CASILNSGTSNEQFF	TGCGCCAGCATCCTAAATAGCGGGACGTCCAATGAGCAGTTCTTC
TRBV20-1	few	13	TRBJ1-1	TRBD1	CSAVTGGNTEAFF	TGCAGTGCTGTGACAGGGGGGAACACTGAAGCTTTCTTT
TRBV12-3/TRBV12-4	few	13	TRBJ2-1	TRBD1	CASRRDRDNEQFF	TGTGCCAGCAGACGGGACAGGGACAATGAGCAGTTCTTC
TRBV20-1	few	14	TRBJ2-1	TRBD2	CSARGLAGGKEQFF	TGCAGTGCTAGGGGACTAGCGGGAGGAAAAGAGCAGTTCTTC
TRBV4-1	few	15	TRBJ2-1	TRBD1	CASSQRQGLYNEQFF	TGCGCCAGCAGCCAACGACAGGGGTTATACAATGAGCAGTTCTTC
TRBV5-1	NA	14	TRBJ2-5	NA	CASSPGQAPGTQYF	TGCGCCAGCAGCCCTGGCCAGGCTCCCGGGACCCAGTACTTC
TRBV6-1	NA	16	TRBJ2-1	NA	CASSEQDNQSYNEQFF	TGTGCCAGCAGTGAACAGGACAACCAATCCTACAATGAGCAGTTCTTC
TRBV7-7	many	15	TRBJ2-3	NA	CASSLFGGTADTQYF	TGTGCCAGCAGTTTATTCGGCGGGACTGCAGATACGCAGTATTTT
TRBV25-1	few	13	TRBJ2-7	NA	CASSEYTGYEQYF	TGTGCCAGCAGTGAATATACAGGTTACGAGCAGTACTTC
TRBV15	few	19	TRBJ2-3	NA	CATSGRLRPPMEGTDTQYF	TGTGCCACCAGCGGCCGGCTACGGCCCCCGATGGAAGGCACAGATACGCAGTATTTT
TRBV6-5	NA	12	TRBJ1-4	NA	CASSYPRGKLFF	TGTGCCAGCTCATATCCACGGGGAAAACTGTTTTTT
TRBV29-1	few	12	TRBJ1-1	NA	CSVEPGITEAFF	TGCAGCGTTGAACCCGGGATCACTGAAGCTTTCTTT
TRBV5-1	NA	16	TRBJ2-3	NA	CASSSAGGGLRDTQYF	TGCGCCAGCAGCTCCGCCGGAGGGGGGCTTCGTGATACGCAGTATTTT
TRBV7-9	NA	14	TRBJ2-7	NA	CASSLEELTYEQYF	TGTGCCAGCAGCTTAGAAGAATTGACCTACGAGCAGTACTTC
TRBV29-1	many	13	TRBJ2-6	NA	CSVRGSGANVLTF	TGCAGCGTTAGGGGATCTGGGGCCAACGTCCTGACTTTC
TRBV6-2/TRBV6-3	few	13	TRBJ1-1	NA	CASSAWGTTEAFF	TGTGCCAGCAGTGCGTGGGGGACCACTGAAGCTTTCTTT
TRBV7-2	few	15	TRBJ2-7	TRBD1	CASSPRGTRSYEQYF	TGTGCCAGCAGCCCCAGGGGGACCCGCTCCTACGAGCAGTACTTC
TRBV9	NA	16	TRBJ2-3	TRBD2	CASSVGLRGGQNTQYF	TGTGCCAGCAGCGTAGGTTTGCGGGGGGGCCAAAATACGCAGTATTTT
TRBV3-1	many	14	TRBJ2-5	TRBD2	CASRSSGRTETQYF	TGTGCCAGCAGATCTAGCGGGAGAACGGAGACCCAGTACTTC
TRBV11-1	NA	15	TRBJ2-5	NA	CASSLMGNHEETQYF	TGTGCCAGCAGCTTAATGGGGAACCACGAAGAGACCCAGTACTTC
TRBV7-8	NA	14	TRBJ2-5	NA	CASSLPVADETQYF	TGTGCCAGCAGTCTCCCCGTGGCCGACGAGACCCAGTACTTC
TRBV19	NA	14	TRBJ2-2	NA	CASSWPGNTGELFF	TGTGCCAGTAGTTGGCCCGGGAACACCGGGGAGCTGTTTTTT
TRBV20-1	NA	14	TRBJ2-5	NA	CSASFRRDAETQYF	TGCAGTGCTAGCTTCAGGCGGGACGCGGAGACCCAGTACTTC